This TCR beta chain stems from a study of shared clonotypes between healthy human individuals. Overall study context: The study enrolled two women and three men aged 18 to 49. Notes on the study in general: Donors were few, which limited the genetic and exposure-history diversity represented. An effect of sequencing depth on clonotype sharing among donors was expected.

Trimming stripped 3 bases from V and 6 bases from J, with 9 bases between. CDR3 length: 13 amino acids. The germline V gene encodes CDR1 MGHRA and CDR2 YSYEKL. There are many counts of this clone. The antigen is unknown. Unsorted PBMC DNA went through sequencing on ten immunoSEQ deep assay plates. TCRdb keeps only in-frame clones here, not all; method: immunoSEQ multiplex PCR. The repertoire includes about 480,000 clones, 79% of them detected once, and 10% to 15% sits in the top ten. Sample: PBMCs. The sequence was collected from a middle-aged woman in good health. Some clones in this sample may be carry-over from other donors' samples. The chain carries TRBV4-1 and TRBJ2-1; D call uncertain. The CDR3 region is CASSQLDPNEQFF. For the CDR3, the DNA is TGCGCCAGCAGCCAGCTAGATCCCAATGAGCAGTTCTTC.